Listed here are 9 T cell receptor beta chains from one sample, sequenced in a study of post-analysis software for immune sequencing data. Study observations and caveats: About five TRBV segments (TRBV5-6, TRBV5-1 and TRBV20-1 among them) occurred more frequently in patients than in controls.

These receptors' antigens are unknown. Each TCR beta cDNA library carried unique molecular identifiers. MiXCR, applied by TCRdb to the PCR reads, yields one record per CDR3 protein. Altogether a few hundred thousand distinct CDR3 sequences are present, approximately 31% being singletons, with the ten largest covering 4.5% to 7.5%. The specimen sequenced was blood. These receptors originate from a girl under 18 with multiple sclerosis.

CDR3 residues: CASRPTGMDQPQHF. CDR3 DNA sequence: TGCGCCAGCAGACCGACAGGGATGGATCAGCCCCAGCATTTT. V usage is TRBV5-1 and J usage is TRBJ1-5; 7 nucleotides match TRBD1. Germline loops: CDR1 SGHRS, CDR2 YFSETQ. V dropped 5 bases and J dropped 5; count of bases not matched to a gene: 7. The CDR3 has 14 amino acids.

This clonotype showed up many times. This rearrangement joins TRBV29-1 to TRBJ1-2; D remains unclear. The CDR3 has 14 amino acids. The germline V gene encodes CDR1 SQVTM and CDR2 ANQGSEA. The V and J ends lost 7 bases and 5 bases respectively, with 20 bases between them. CDR3 protein: CSALSDTDLYGYTF. The CDR3 DNA is TGCAGCGCCCTATCCGACACCGACTTATATGGCTACACCTTC.

The chain joins TRBV25-1 to TRBJ1-6; no clear D. Trimming took off 1 base at V and 5 bases at J, with 9 bases between the two ends. Germline CDR1 MGHDK, CDR2 SYGVNS. The CDR3 is 15 amino acids. CDR3 protein: CASSEWAGDNSPLHF. CDR3 coding DNA: TGTGCCAGCAGTGAATGGGCCGGGGATAATTCACCCCTCCACTTT.

This clonotype was counted between two and nine times. J is TRBJ1-1 and V is TRBV19; tentatively, D is TRBD1 (5 bases). There are 16 residues in the CDR3. V was trimmed by 1 base and J by 1 base, leaving 13 bases between them. Looked up from germline, CDR1 is LNHDA and CDR2 is SQIVND (reference sequence). CDR3 sequence reads: CASSIVPGGPNTEAFF. Written as DNA, the CDR3 is TGTGCCAGTAGTATAGTGCCGGGGGGACCGAACACTGAAGCTTTCTTT.

DNA of the CDR3: TGCAGTGCCGGAACAGGGGGTTCTAATGAAAAACTGTTTTTT. Protein: CSAGTGGSNEKLFF. This rearrangement joins TRBV20-1 to TRBJ1-4; 8 bases are shared with TRBD1. After removal of 6 bases from V and 3 bases from J, the junction contained 6 bases not matched to a gene. The CDR3 has 14 amino acids. Looked up from germline, CDR1 is DFQATT and CDR2 is SNEGSKA (reference sequence).

With respect to this clonotype: The conserved closing phenylalanine or tryptophan is absent in this CDR3, likely reflecting a read error. The V call is TRBV12-3 or TRBV12-4, the J call TRBJ2-3; D unresolved. The V and J ends lost 3 bases and 2 bases respectively, with 6 bases between them. This CDR3 has 13 residues. CDR3: CASSFGVTDTQYL. The DNA for the CDR3 is TGTGCCAGCAGTTTTGGGGTCACAGATACGCAGTATTTG.

V is TRBV20-1 and J is TRBJ2-1, with TRBD1 matching 9 bases. The CDR3 loop spans 13 amino acids. J gave up 12 bases and V 3 bases, and 9 bases lay outside the gene matches. Germline CDR1 and CDR2: DFQATT and SNEGSKA (reference sequence). For the CDR3, the DNA is TGCAGTGCTAGTTCCTACCAGACAGGGGGGCAGTTCTTC. Residues: CSASSYQTGGQFF.

This clonotype turned up a few times. The chain is built from TRBV20-1 and TRBJ2-3; D is perhaps TRBD1 or TRBD2 (6 bases each). Germline V gene sequence: CDR1 DFQATT, CDR2 SNEGSKA (reference sequence). This CDR3 contains 15 residues. The ends were cut back, 3 bases at V and 4 bases at J, with 17 bases in the middle. CDR3: CSASLGGPGADTQYF. The CDR3, as DNA: TGCAGTGCTAGTCTCGGGGGCCCAGGCGCAGATACGCAGTATTTT.

Only a few counts were recorded for this clonotype. The V and J genes are TRBV4-1 and TRBJ1-4; 7 bases match TRBD1. Trimming removed 3 bases from V and 5 bases from J; junction bases left unmatched: 6. Germline V gene sequence: CDR1 MGHRA, CDR2 YSYEKL. The length of the CDR3 is 15 residues. The DNA of the CDR3 is TGCGCCAGCAGCCATGACGGAGGGGGCAATGAAAAACTGTTTTTT. As protein: CASSHDGGGNEKLFF.